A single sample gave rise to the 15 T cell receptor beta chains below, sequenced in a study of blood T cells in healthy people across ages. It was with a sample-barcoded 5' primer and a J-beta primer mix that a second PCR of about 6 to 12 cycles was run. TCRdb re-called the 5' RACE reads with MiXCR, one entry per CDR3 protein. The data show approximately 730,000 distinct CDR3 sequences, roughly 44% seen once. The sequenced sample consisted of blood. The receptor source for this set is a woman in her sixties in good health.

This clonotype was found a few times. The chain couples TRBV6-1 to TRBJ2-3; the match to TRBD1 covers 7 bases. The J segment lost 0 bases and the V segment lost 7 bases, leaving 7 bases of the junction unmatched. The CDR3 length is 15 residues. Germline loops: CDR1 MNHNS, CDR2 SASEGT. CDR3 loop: CASTKGAASTDTQYF. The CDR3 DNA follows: TGTGCCAGCACCAAGGGGGCAGCTAGCACAGATACGCAGTATTTT.

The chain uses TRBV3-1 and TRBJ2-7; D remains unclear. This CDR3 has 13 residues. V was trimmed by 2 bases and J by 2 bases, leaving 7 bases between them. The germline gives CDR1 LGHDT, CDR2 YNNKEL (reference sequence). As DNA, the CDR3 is TGTGCCAGCAGCCAAACAAGTCCCTACGAGCAGTACTTC. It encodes CASSQTSPYEQYF.

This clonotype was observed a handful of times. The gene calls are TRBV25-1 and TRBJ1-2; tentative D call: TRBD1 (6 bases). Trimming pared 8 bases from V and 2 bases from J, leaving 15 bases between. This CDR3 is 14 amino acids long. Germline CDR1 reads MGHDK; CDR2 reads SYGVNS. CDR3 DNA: TGTGCCAGCTCGACCGGGACATCGAACTATGGCTACACCTTC. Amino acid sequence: CASSTGTSNYGYTF.

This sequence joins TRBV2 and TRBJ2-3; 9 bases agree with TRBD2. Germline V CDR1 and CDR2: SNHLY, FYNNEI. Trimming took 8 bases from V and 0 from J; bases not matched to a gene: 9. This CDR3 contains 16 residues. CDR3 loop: CASEDSGGASTDTQYF. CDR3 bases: TGTGCCAGCGAAGATAGCGGGGGTGCTAGCACAGATACGCAGTATTTT.

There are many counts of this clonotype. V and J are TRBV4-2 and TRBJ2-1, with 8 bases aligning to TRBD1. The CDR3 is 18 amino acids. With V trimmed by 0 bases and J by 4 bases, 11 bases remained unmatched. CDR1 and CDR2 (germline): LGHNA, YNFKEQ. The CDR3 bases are TGTGCCAGCAGCCAAGATCTTGTGGGACAGGATATTTACAATGAGCAGTTCTTC. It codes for CASSQDLVGQDIYNEQFF.

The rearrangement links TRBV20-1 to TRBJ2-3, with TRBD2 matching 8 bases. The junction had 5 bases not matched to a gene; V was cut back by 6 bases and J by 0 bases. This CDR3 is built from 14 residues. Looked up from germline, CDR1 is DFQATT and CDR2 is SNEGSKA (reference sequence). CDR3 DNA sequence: TGCAGTGCACCGCGGGGGGCTAGCACAGATACGCAGTATTTT. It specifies CSAPRGASTDTQYF.

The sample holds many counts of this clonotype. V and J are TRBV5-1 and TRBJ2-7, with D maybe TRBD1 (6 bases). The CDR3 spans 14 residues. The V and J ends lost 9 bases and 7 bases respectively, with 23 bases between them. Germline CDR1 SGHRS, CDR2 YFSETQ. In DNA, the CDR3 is TGCGCCACTGCTGACAGGCTGAATCCTGGGGAGCAGTACTTC. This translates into CATADRLNPGEQYF.

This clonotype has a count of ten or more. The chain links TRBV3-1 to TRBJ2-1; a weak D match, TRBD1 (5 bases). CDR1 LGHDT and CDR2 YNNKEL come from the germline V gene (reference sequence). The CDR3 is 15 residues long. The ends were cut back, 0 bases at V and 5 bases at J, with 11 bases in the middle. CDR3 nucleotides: TGTGCCAGCAGCCAAGATACGCGCAGGGACAATGAGCAGTTCTTC. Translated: CASSQDTRRDNEQFF.

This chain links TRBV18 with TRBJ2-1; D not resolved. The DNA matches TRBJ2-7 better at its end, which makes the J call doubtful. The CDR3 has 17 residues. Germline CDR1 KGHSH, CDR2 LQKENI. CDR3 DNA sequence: TGTGCCAGCTCACCGGTTTATGAAACGAGCTCCTACAATGAGCAGTACTTC. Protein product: CASSPVYETSSYNEQYF.

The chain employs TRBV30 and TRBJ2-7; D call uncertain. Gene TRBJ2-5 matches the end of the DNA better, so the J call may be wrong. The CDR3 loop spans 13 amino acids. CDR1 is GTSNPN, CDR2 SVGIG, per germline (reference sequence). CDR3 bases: TGTGCCTGGAGTGTAGGAGCAGAAGAGACCCAGTACTTC. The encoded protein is CAWSVGAEETQYF.

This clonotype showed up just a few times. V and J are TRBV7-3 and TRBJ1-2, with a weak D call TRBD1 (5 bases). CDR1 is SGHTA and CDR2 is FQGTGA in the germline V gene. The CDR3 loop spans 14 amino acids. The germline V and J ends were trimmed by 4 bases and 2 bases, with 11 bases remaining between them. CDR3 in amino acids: CASSSAGPNYGYTF. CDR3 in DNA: TGTGCCAGCAGCTCCGCAGGGCCGAACTATGGCTACACCTTC.

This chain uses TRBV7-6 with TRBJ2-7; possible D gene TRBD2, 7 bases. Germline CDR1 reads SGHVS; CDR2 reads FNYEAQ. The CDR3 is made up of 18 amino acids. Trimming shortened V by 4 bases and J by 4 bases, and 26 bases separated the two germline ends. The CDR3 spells CASSSHPPAGAGLYEQYF. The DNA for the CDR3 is TGTGCCAGCAGCTCCCATCCCCCCGCGGGGGCCGGTCTGTACGAGCAGTACTTC.

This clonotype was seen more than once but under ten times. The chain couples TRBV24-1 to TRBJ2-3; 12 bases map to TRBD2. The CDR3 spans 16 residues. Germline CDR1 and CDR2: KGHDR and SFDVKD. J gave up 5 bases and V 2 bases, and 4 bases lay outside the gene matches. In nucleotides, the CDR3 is TGTGCCACCAGTGATTCGGTACTAGCGGGAGGAGATACGCAGTATTTT. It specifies CATSDSVLAGGDTQYF.

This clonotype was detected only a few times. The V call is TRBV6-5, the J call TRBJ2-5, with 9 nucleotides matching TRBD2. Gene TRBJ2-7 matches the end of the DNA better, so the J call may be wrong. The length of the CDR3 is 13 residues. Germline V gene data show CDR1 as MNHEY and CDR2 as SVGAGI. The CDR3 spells CASRAGGPDEQYF. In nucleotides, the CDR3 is TGTGCCAGCAGGGCGGGAGGGCCAGACGAGCAGTACTTC.

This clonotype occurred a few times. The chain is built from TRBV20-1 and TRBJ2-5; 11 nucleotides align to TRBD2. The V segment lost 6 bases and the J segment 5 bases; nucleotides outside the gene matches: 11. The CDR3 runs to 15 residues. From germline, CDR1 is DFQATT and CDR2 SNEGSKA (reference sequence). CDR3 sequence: CSAVRTSGGVETQYF. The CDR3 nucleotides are TGCAGTGCCGTCCGAACTAGCGGGGGAGTTGAGACCCAGTACTTC.